This TCR beta chain was sequenced for a study of T-cell reconstitution after alpha-beta-depleted transplantation in children (dated by TCRdb to the mid-2010s). Looking at the study overall: The study quantitatively tracked T-cell immune reconstitution after TCRalphabeta/CD19-depleted allogeneic hematopoietic cell transplantation in children using TCR repertoire profiling. What the research found in general, with its limitations: In some patients, the high TCRbeta diversity seen at day 60 was put down to recipient T cells and intrathymic progenitors that had survived conditioning. The apparently early alphabetaT-cell count recovery about two months after transplant was reportedly dependent on only several hundred rapidly expanded clones derived from non-depleted graft cells. Over the following months the frequencies of hyperexpanded clones went down, and after one year T-cell counts and TCRbeta diversity were mostly credited to newly produced T cells.

The germline V and J ends show losses of 3 bases and 5 bases respectively, and no gene match explains 11 bases of the junction. CDR1 and CDR2 are read off the germline V gene as SGDLS and YYNGEE. There are 16 amino acids in the CDR3, from cysteine to phenylalanine inclusive. Only CDR3 DNA is held: 48 bases, read in frame from base 1. The library relied on PCR. The listed sequencing device is Illumina HiSeq 2500. To normalize quantification of the TCRbeta repertoire, the TCR libraries were built with molecular barcoding that relied on unique molecular identifiers. TCRdb redid the processing of the public reads, applying fastp at Q25 and MiXCR, and retained in-frame beta chains. Under each unique CDR3 protein, matching rows form one entry showing the most common genes and DNA. The sample table shows around 110,000 distinct CDR3 sequences, and 10% to 13% are seen once. The leading ten clones occupy roughly a third of the sample.

Per the publication, the treatment or condition label means: allogeneic hematopoietic cell transplantation with graft depleted of TCRalphabeta T cells and CD19 B cells. The children who served as transplant recipients had been given grafts of TCRalphabeta/CD19-depleted allogeneic hematopoietic cells. This clonotype was detected many times. Its antigen target is currently unknown. There are no base qualities to consult, and no much larger clone falls within one base. Specimen: PBMCs, collected before TCRalphabeta/CD19-depleted stem cell transplant. The rearrangement joined TRBV9 to TRBJ2-3; TRBD2 lines up with 8 middle nucleotides. This TCR derives from a boy between 2 and 10 years old with acute lymphoblastic leukemia, due to receive a stem cell transplant. For the CDR3, the sequence is CASSASAGGRGDTQYF. The bases read TGTGCCAGCAGCGCAAGCGCGGGGGGCCGGGGAGATACGCAGTATTTT.